These T cell receptor beta chains were read from a single sample in a study of beta chain features in type 1 diabetes. Clones were read by immunoSEQ multiplex PCR, and TCRdb kept only the in-frame ones, dropping some. The repertoire consists of 850,000 to 900,000 clones, with roughly 17% occurring once and the leading ten covering 0.02% to 0.025%. The sequenced sample consisted of naive CD4+ T cells from blood. Receptor source: a woman aged 18 to 35 in good health. Each CDR3 is given with its conserved first and last residue. The D gene is left open where the match is weak. Only some rows state a clone size, as once, few, many or a class for expanded clones.

few	TRBV28	TRBJ2-2	.	CASSFINPNYNTGELFF	TGTGCCAGCAGTTTCATAAACCCAAATTATAACACCGGGGAGCTGTTTTTT
few	TRBV13	TRBJ1-2	.	CASSRPPRSYGYTF	TGTGCCAGCAGCCGCCCCCCAAGGAGCTATGGCTACACCTTC
.	TRBV25-1	TRBJ2-3	.	CASSEFARNTDTQYF	TGTGCCAGCAGTGAATTCGCTAGAAACACAGATACGCAGTATTTT
.	TRBV6-5	TRBJ1-2	.	CASSSQGGYTF	TGTGCCAGCAGTTCACAGGGAGGCTACACCTTC
.	TRBV21-1	TRBJ1-3	.	CASSNGGPTGNTIYF	TGTGCCAGCAGCAACGGGGGGCCAACTGGAAACACCATATATTTT
.	TRBV19	TRBJ2-7	.	CASSIWGKGYEQYF	TGTGCCAGTAGTATCTGGGGAAAGGGCTACGAGCAGTACTTC
few	TRBV29-1	TRBJ2-3	TRBD2	CSVGKAGVATDTQYF	TGCAGCGTTGGCAAGGCGGGAGTTGCCACAGATACGCAGTATTTT
.	TRBV5-6	TRBJ1-1	.	CASRFSPGRGNTEAFF	TGTGCCAGCAGATTTAGTCCGGGGCGGGGGAACACTGAAGCTTTCTTT
few	TRBV7-3	TRBJ2-6	TRBD1	CASRTGTGLSGANVLTF	TGTGCCAGCAGGACCGGGACAGGGTTGTCTGGGGCCAACGTCCTGACTTTC
.	TRBV28	TRBJ1-2	.	CASSSPILRDSTAGYTF	TGTGCCAGCAGTTCACCGATTCTCCGGGACTCCACCGCGGGCTACACCTTC
few	TRBV4-2	TRBJ1-1	TRBD1	CASSQEPEQNRGNTEAFF	TGTGCCAGCAGCCAAGAACCAGAACAAAACAGGGGTAACACTGAAGCTTTCTTT
few	TRBV11-1	TRBJ2-4	.	CASSLGGSGKNIQYF	TGTGCCAGCAGCTTAGGAGGTAGCGGAAAAAACATTCAGTACTTC
.	TRBV27	TRBJ2-1	.	CASSSAGAGEDNEQFF	TGTGCCAGCAGTTCGGCGGGGGCGGGAGAAGACAATGAGCAGTTCTTC
.	TRBV4-2	TRBJ2-7	.	CASSQGRVSYEQYF	TGTGCCAGCAGCCAAGGAAGGGTTTCCTACGAGCAGTACTTC
.	TRBV9	TRBJ2-1	.	CASSVGLLNEQFF	TGTGCCAGCAGCGTAGGGCTGCTCAATGAGCAGTTCTTC
few	TRBV14	TRBJ2-3	.	CASSWSTRGVGTQYF	TGTGCCAGCAGCTGGTCAACTCGGGGTGTGGGAACGCAGTATTTT
few	TRBV13	TRBJ2-7	.	CASSSWDKVYEQYF	TGTGCCAGCAGCTCCTGGGACAAGGTCTACGAGCAGTACTTC
.	TRBV18	TRBJ2-1	.	CASSPLLRQTNNEQFF	TGTGCCAGCTCACCTCTGCTACGGCAGACGAACAATGAGCAGTTCTTC
many	TRBV4-3	TRBJ2-2	.	CASSQASLAGELFF	TGCGCCAGCAGCCAAGCCAGCTTGGCCGGGGAGCTGTTTTTT
.	TRBV2	TRBJ1-2	.	CASSEDPYGYTF	TGTGCCAGCAGTGAGGATCCCTATGGCTACACCTTC
few	TRBV28	TRBJ2-2	.	CASSVRWSGELFF	TGTGCCAGCAGTGTACGTTGGTCCGGGGAGCTGTTTTTT
.	TRBV18	TRBJ1-1	.	CASSMGGNTEAFF	TGTGCCAGCTCCATGGGGGGGAACACTGAAGCTTTCTTT
.	TRBV19	TRBJ2-7	.	CASASGSRREQYF	TGTGCCAGTGCCTCAGGGTCCCGTAGGGAGCAGTACTTC
.	TRBV9	TRBJ1-5	TRBD1	CASSKQGNSNQPQHF	TGTGCCAGCAGTAAACAGGGGAATAGCAATCAGCCCCAGCATTTT
.	TRBV19	TRBJ2-1	.	CASSIAGRSSYNEQFF	TGTGCCAGTAGTATAGCAGGCAGGAGCTCCTACAATGAGCAGTTCTTC
.	TRBV6-5	TRBJ2-5	.	CASSSGQKETQYF	TGTGCCAGCAGTTCAGGTCAAAAAGAGACCCAGTACTTC
.	TRBV28	TRBJ2-5	.	CASSERGRPGETQYF	TGTGCCAGCAGTGAGAGGGGCCGCCCGGGAGAGACCCAGTACTTC
.	TRBV23-1	TRBJ1-3	.	CASTPGPFDGNTIYF	TGCGCCAGCACCCCCGGGCCTTTTGATGGAAACACCATATATTTT
.	TRBV6-6	TRBJ1-2	.	CASSSGAGYGYTF	TGTGCCAGCTCTTCAGGGGCGGGCTATGGCTACACCTTC
few	TRBV18	TRBJ2-1	TRBD2	CASSPLAGEIYEQFF	TGTGCCAGCTCACCGCTAGCGGGAGAGATCTATGAGCAGTTCTTC
few	TRBV27	TRBJ2-5	TRBD2	CASSTSGRAGTQYF	TGTGCCAGCAGTACTAGCGGGAGGGCCGGGACCCAGTACTTC
few	TRBV28	TRBJ2-3	.	CASSRPKGRGDTQYF	TGTGCCAGCAGTCGCCCTAAGGGTAGGGGGGATACGCAGTATTTT
few	TRBV28	TRBJ1-4	TRBD1	CASSSGQGGQLFF	TGTGCCAGCAGTTCGGGACAGGGAGGACAACTGTTTTTT
.	TRBV6-1	TRBJ1-1	.	CAGLRSWGGTEAFF	TGTGCCGGGCTGCGAAGTTGGGGTGGTACTGAAGCTTTCTTT
few	TRBV28	TRBJ1-5	.	CASSLAYQPQHF	TGTGCCAGCAGTTTGGCTTATCAGCCCCAGCATTTT
few	TRBV6-6	TRBJ2-1	.	CASSYTPGSSYNEQFF	TGTGCCAGCAGTTACACGCCTGGGAGCTCCTACAATGAGCAGTTCTTC
.	TRBV6-5	TRBJ1-5	TRBD1	CASRTGRNQPQHF	TGTGCCAGCAGGACAGGGCGGAATCAGCCCCAGCATTTT
.	TRBV7-8	TRBJ1-2	TRBD1	CASSSDRGNDYGYTF	TGTGCCAGCAGCTCCGACAGGGGTAATGACTATGGCTACACCTTC
few	TRBV27	TRBJ2-7	.	CASQQTRQGEQYF	TGTGCCAGCCAACAGACGCGGCAGGGCGAGCAGTACTTC
.	TRBV13	TRBJ2-1	.	CASSLGGPFYNEQFF	TGTGCCAGCAGCTTAGGGGGACCGTTTTACAATGAGCAGTTCTTC
.	TRBV25-1	TRBJ1-2	TRBD1	CASRARTGFGYTF	TGTGCCAGCAGGGCGCGGACAGGGTTTGGCTACACCTTC
few	TRBV6-5	TRBJ2-7	TRBD2	CASHAGGLSSYEQYF	TGTGCCAGTCATGCGGGAGGGCTAAGCTCCTACGAGCAGTACTTC
few	TRBV19	TRBJ2-1	.	CASSTEGLTYNEQFF	TGTGCCAGTAGTACTGAGGGGCTCACCTACAATGAGCAGTTCTTC
.	TRBV11-2	TRBJ1-4	.	CASSQLGTTSGEKLFF	TGTGCCAGCAGTCAGCTCGGGACGACGAGCGGTGAAAAACTGTTTTTT
few	TRBV27	TRBJ2-1	.	CASSPSSPYNEQFF	TGTGCCAGCAGTCCCTCGAGCCCCTACAATGAGCAGTTCTTC
.	TRBV7-9	TRBJ2-4	.	CASSLGGTKNIQYF	TGTGCCAGCAGCTTAGGCGGCACCAAAAACATTCAGTACTTC
few	TRBV19	TRBJ2-7	TRBD2	CASSGGRHSYEQYF	TGTGCCAGTTCGGGAGGGCGCCACTCCTACGAGCAGTACTTC
.	TRBV25-1	TRBJ2-7	.	CASGWGSSYEQYF	TGTGCCAGCGGTTGGGGCAGTTCCTACGAGCAGTACTTC
.	TRBV15	TRBJ2-7	.	CATSRGTRDLKRNEQYF	TGTGCCACCAGCAGAGGCACCCGGGACCTTAAGCGCAACGAGCAGTACTTC
few	TRBV4-2	TRBJ2-2	TRBD2	CASSQDSSGSGWELFF	TGTGCCAGCAGCCAAGATTCCAGCGGGAGTGGCTGGGAGCTGTTTTTT
few	TRBV7-8	TRBJ2-5	.	CASSSGSAGETQYF	TGTGCCAGCAGCTCGGGGTCCGCTGGAGAGACCCAGTACTTC
.	TRBV28	TRBJ1-2	.	CATSGRNYGYTF	TGTGCCACCTCCGGACGGAACTATGGCTACACCTTC
few	TRBV18	TRBJ1-1	.	CASSKKSTQLYGKNTEAFF	TGTGCCAGCTCAAAGAAATCGACGCAGTTGTATGGGAAGAACACTGAAGCTTTCTTT
few	TRBV2	TRBJ1-1	.	CAIVPDLGNTEAFF	TGTGCCATCGTACCGGATCTCGGGAACACTGAAGCTTTCTTT
.	TRBV7-2	TRBJ1-4	.	CASSSRLALEPEKLFF	TGTGCCAGCAGCTCCCGTTTGGCGCTCGAGCCTGAAAAACTGTTTTTT
few	TRBV13	TRBJ2-1	TRBD2	CASSPGLALYNEQFF	TGTGCCAGCAGCCCCGGACTAGCGCTGTACAATGAGCAGTTCTTC
.	TRBV6-5	TRBJ1-1	.	CASRWPGETEAFF	TGTGCCAGCAGATGGCCGGGGGAAACTGAAGCTTTCTTT
few	TRBV27	TRBJ2-7	TRBD2	CASSFLSSGVYEQYF	TGTGCCAGCAGTTTCTTGTCTAGCGGCGTTTACGAGCAGTACTTC
few	TRBV6-6	TRBJ2-2	.	CASSYPGQLTGELFF	TGTGCCAGCAGTTACCCGGGACAACTTACCGGGGAGCTGTTTTTT